This TCR beta chain is from a study of blood T cell repertoires in COVID-19. Looking at the study overall: Sources were T cells, B-cell-depleted T cells, or PBMCs; the material itself was cDNA or gDNA.

TCRdb's table, derived via immunoSEQ multiplex PCR, lists solely in-frame clones and lacks some. Of 200,000 to 250,000 clones listed, 82% were seen once; the top ten hold around 2%. V dropped 0 bases and J dropped 5 bases, with 17 bases sitting between them. CDR1 and CDR2 from the germline V gene are SGHKS and YYEKEE (reference sequence). This CDR3 has 16 residues. The TCR comes from an elderly woman with acute or convalescent COVID-19. V usage is TRBV5-5 and J usage is TRBJ2-5, with a possible D match to TRBD2 (6 bases). What was sequenced was peripheral blood. CDR3 sequence (DNA): TGTGCCAGCAGCTTGGCACCTGGGACTTTAGGGGAGACCCAGTACTTC. This encodes CASSLAPGTLGETQYF. The entire variable domain, with the rest obtained from reference TRBV5-5 and TRBJ2-5, is as follows: DAGVTQSPTHLIKTRGQQVTLRCSPISGHKSVSWYQQVLGQGPQFIFQYYEKEERGRGNFPDRFSARQFPNYSSELNVNALLLGDSALYLCASSLAPGTLGETQYFGPGTRLLVL.